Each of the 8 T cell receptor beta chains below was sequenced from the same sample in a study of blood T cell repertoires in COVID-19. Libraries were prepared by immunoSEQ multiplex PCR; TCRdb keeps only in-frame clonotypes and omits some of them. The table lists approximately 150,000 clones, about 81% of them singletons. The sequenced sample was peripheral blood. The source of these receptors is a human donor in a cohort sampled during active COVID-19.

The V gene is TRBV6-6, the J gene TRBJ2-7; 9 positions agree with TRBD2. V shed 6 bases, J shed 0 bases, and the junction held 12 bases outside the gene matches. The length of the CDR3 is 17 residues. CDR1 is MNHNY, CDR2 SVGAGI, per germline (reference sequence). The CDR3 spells CASRRLQGLADSYEQYF. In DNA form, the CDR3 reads TGTGCCAGCAGACGACTCCAGGGACTAGCAGACTCCTACGAGCAGTACTTC.

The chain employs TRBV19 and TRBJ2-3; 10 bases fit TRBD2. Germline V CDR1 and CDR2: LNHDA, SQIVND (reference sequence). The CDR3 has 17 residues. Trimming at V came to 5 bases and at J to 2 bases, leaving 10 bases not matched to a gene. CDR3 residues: CASSRLAGASDTDTQYF. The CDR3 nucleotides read TGTGCCAGTAGTCGGCTAGCGGGGGCCTCGGACACAGATACGCAGTATTTT.

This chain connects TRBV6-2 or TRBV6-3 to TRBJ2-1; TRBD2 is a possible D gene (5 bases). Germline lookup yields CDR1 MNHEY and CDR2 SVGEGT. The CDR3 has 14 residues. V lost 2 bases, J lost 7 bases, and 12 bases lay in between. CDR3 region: CASSYDDYRNEQFF. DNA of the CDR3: TGTGCCAGCAGTTACGACGACTACCGGAATGAGCAGTTCTTC.

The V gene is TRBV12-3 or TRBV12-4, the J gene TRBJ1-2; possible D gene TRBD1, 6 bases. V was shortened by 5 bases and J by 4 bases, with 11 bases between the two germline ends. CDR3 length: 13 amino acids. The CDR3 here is CASSPTGSYGYTF. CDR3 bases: TGTGCCAGCAGTCCTACAGGGTCCTATGGCTACACCTTC.

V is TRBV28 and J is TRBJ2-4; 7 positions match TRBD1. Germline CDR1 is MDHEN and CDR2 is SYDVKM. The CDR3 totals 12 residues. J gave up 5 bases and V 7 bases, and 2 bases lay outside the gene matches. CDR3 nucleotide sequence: TGTGCCAGCATCGGGACAGAAAACATTCAGTACTTC. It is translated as CASIGTENIQYF.

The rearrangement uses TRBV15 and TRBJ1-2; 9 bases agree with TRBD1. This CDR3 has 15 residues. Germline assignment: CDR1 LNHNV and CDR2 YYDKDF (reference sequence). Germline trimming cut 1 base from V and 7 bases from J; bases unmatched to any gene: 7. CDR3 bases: TGTGCCACCAGCAGAGCCGGGACAGGGAGGGGTGGCTACACCTTC. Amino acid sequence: CATSRAGTGRGGYTF.

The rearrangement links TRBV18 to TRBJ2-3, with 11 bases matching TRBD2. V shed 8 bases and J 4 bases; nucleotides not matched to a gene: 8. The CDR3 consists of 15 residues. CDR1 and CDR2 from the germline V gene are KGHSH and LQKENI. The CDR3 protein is CASKTSGGGPDTQYF. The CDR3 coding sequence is TGTGCCAGCAAAACTAGCGGGGGAGGGCCAGATACGCAGTATTTT. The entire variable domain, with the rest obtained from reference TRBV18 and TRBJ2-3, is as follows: NAGVMQNPRHLVRRRGQEARLRCSPMKGHSHVYWYRQLPEEGLKFMVYLQKENIIDESGMPKERFSAEFPKEGPSILRIQQVVRGDSAAYFCASKTSGGGPDTQYFGPGTRLTVL.

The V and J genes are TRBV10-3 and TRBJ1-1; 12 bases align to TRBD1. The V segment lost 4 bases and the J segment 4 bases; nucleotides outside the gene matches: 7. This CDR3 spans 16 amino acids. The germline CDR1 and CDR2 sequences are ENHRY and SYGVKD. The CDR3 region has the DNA TGTGCCATCAGTGCCGGGGACAGGGGGCTCGGCACTGAAGCTTTCTTT. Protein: CAISAGDRGLGTEAFF.